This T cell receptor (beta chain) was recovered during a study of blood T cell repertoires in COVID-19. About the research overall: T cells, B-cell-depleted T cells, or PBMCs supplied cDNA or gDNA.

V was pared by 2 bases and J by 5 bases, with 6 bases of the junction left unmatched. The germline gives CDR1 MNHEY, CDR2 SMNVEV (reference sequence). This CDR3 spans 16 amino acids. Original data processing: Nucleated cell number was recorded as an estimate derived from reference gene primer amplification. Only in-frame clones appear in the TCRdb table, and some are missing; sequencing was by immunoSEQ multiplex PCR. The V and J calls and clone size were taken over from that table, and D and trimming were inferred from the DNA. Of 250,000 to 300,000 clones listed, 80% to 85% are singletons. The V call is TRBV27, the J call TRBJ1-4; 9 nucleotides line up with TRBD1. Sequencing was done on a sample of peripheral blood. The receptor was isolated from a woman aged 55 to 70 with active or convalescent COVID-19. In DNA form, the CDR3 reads TGTGCCAGCAGTTTAGAAACCGGGACAGGGAATGAAAAACTGTTTTTT. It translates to CASSLETGTGNEKLFF.